Here is one T cell receptor (beta chain) with its context. The CDR3 contains 16 residues. Deletions cut 0 bases from V and 0 bases from J, with 10 bases between. The germline V gene has CDR1 LNHDA and CDR2 SQIVND (reference sequence). This entry is derived from a study of blood T cell repertoires in COVID-19. Assay: immunoSEQ multiplex PCR; the TCRdb copy retains only in-frame clones and omits some. The sample shows approximately 310,000 clones, about 89% of them seen only once. The rearrangement uses TRBV19 and TRBJ2-3; no definite D call. Sequencing was carried out using peripheral blood. The origin of this receptor is a woman between 50 and 59 years old who had recovered from COVID-19. The CDR3 bases are TGTGCCAGTAGTATAGATCAATACGGGAGCACAGATACGCAGTATTTT. The encoded protein is CASSIDQYGSTDTQYF.